The rows below give T cell receptor beta chains drawn from one sample of a study of cytomegalovirus exposure and HLA in healthy donors. Using immunoSEQ multiplex PCR, the repertoire was profiled, and TCRdb retains in-frame clones only, with some absent. The sample includes some 320,000 clones, 87% of them seen just once. The sequencing sample was made of PBMCs. These receptors were taken from a woman younger than 45 in good health and CMV-seropositive. CDR3s include the opening cysteine and the closing phenylalanine or tryptophan. Each record gives: CDR3 protein, clone size, CDR3 length, D gene, V gene. A D gene is named only where the DNA matches it firmly. Clone size is shown for a subset of rows, as once, few, many or a class of expanded clone.

cdr3_aa: CASSQYRGIYEQYF; clone_size: -; cdr3_length: 14; d_call: TRBD1; v_call: TRBV4-3
cdr3_aa: CASSQEGDSFAEAFF; clone_size: -; cdr3_length: 15; d_call: TRBD1; v_call: TRBV4-3
cdr3_aa: CASSLGVGTYTGELFF; clone_size: -; cdr3_length: 16; d_call: -; v_call: TRBV7-3
cdr3_aa: CASSSEPGQTYEQYF; clone_size: -; cdr3_length: 15; d_call: TRBD1; v_call: TRBV5-4
cdr3_aa: CASSIGGSSYEQYF; clone_size: -; cdr3_length: 14; d_call: -; v_call: TRBV19
cdr3_aa: CASSPQLGETQYF; clone_size: -; cdr3_length: 13; d_call: -; v_call: TRBV27
cdr3_aa: CASSTGITNEKLFF; clone_size: -; cdr3_length: 14; d_call: -; v_call: TRBV6-1
cdr3_aa: CASSQVALPGHANQPQHF; clone_size: -; cdr3_length: 18; d_call: -; v_call: TRBV4-1
cdr3_aa: CATRFYEDYTEAFF; clone_size: once; cdr3_length: 14; d_call: -; v_call: TRBV13
cdr3_aa: CASSYGQMNTEAFF; clone_size: -; cdr3_length: 14; d_call: -; v_call: TRBV6-6
cdr3_aa: CASSISGNQPQHF; clone_size: -; cdr3_length: 13; d_call: -; v_call: TRBV19
cdr3_aa: CASSLRSGTSMDNEQFF; clone_size: -; cdr3_length: 17; d_call: TRBD2; v_call: TRBV27
cdr3_aa: CASSYGSEETQYF; clone_size: -; cdr3_length: 13; d_call: -; v_call: TRBV6-5
cdr3_aa: CASSPPESGEQFF; clone_size: -; cdr3_length: 13; d_call: -; v_call: TRBV7-3
cdr3_aa: CASSLASGTGTYEQYF; clone_size: -; cdr3_length: 16; d_call: TRBD1; v_call: TRBV7-9
cdr3_aa: CASSPTTLAPYEQYF; clone_size: -; cdr3_length: 15; d_call: -; v_call: TRBV4-3
cdr3_aa: CASSPQGRSSYEQYF; clone_size: -; cdr3_length: 15; d_call: -; v_call: TRBV27
cdr3_aa: CASSPRTGHHQPQHF; clone_size: -; cdr3_length: 15; d_call: TRBD1; v_call: TRBV28
cdr3_aa: CASSPTGGGSNQPQHF; clone_size: few; cdr3_length: 16; d_call: -; v_call: TRBV7-9
cdr3_aa: CASSFGLAGDSKTGELFF; clone_size: -; cdr3_length: 18; d_call: TRBD2; v_call: TRBV5-1
cdr3_aa: CASSTIDRLGNIQYF; clone_size: -; cdr3_length: 15; d_call: -; v_call: TRBV27
cdr3_aa: CASSRSTDTQYF; clone_size: -; cdr3_length: 12; d_call: -; v_call: TRBV7-9
cdr3_aa: CASSLDLARAYEQYF; clone_size: -; cdr3_length: 15; d_call: -; v_call: TRBV7-2
cdr3_aa: CSVDRTGKETQYF; clone_size: -; cdr3_length: 13; d_call: TRBD1; v_call: TRBV29-1
cdr3_aa: CASSLVQGTYNEQFF; clone_size: -; cdr3_length: 15; d_call: -; v_call: TRBV7-2
cdr3_aa: CASSPQQGGTDTQYF; clone_size: -; cdr3_length: 15; d_call: -; v_call: TRBV18
cdr3_aa: CAWNAGVHEQYF; clone_size: -; cdr3_length: 12; d_call: -; v_call: TRBV30
cdr3_aa: CASSQSGVTGELFF; clone_size: once; cdr3_length: 14; d_call: -; v_call: TRBV4-1
cdr3_aa: CASSLRGETQYF; clone_size: -; cdr3_length: 12; d_call: -; v_call: TRBV27
cdr3_aa: CASIGLAGAYNEQFF; clone_size: once; cdr3_length: 15; d_call: TRBD2; v_call: TRBV2